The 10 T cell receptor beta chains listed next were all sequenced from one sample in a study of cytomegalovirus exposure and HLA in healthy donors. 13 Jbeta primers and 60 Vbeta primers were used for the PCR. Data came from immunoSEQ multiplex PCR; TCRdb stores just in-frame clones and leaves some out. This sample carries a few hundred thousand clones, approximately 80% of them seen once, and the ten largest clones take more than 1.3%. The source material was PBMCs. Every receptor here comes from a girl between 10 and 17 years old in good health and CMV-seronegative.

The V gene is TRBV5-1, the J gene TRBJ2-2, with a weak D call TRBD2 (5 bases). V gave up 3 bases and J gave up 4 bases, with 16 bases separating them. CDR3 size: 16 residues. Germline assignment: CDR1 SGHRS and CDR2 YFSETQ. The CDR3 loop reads CASSWSASRGTGELFF. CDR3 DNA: TGCGCCAGCAGCTGGTCAGCCTCACGGGGCACCGGGGAGCTGTTTTTT.

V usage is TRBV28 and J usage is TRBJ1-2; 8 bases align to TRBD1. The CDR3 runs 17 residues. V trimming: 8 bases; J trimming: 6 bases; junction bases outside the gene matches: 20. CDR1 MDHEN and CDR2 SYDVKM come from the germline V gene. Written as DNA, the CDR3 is TGTGCCAGCCTCCCCGGGGACAGGCGCCCCTATAAGAATGGCTACACCTTC. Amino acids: CASLPGDRRPYKNGYTF.

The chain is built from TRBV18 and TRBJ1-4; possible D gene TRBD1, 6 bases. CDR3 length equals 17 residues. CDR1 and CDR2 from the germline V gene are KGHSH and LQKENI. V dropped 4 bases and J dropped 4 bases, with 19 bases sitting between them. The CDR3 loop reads CASSRGQPLNDNEKLFF. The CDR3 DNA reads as TGTGCCAGCTCACGAGGACAGCCCCTTAATGATAATGAAAAACTGTTTTTT.

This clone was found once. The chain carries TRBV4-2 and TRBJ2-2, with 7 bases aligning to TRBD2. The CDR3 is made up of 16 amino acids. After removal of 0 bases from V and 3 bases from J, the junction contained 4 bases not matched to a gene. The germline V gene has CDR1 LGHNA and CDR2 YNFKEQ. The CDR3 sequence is CASSQDVGGDTGELFF. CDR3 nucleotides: TGTGCCAGCAGCCAAGACGTGGGAGGGGACACCGGGGAGCTGTTTTTT.

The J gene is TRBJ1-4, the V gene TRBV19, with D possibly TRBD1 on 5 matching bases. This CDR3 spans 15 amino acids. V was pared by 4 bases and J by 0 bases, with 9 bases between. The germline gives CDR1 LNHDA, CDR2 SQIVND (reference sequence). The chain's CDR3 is CASSTGDSTNEKLFF. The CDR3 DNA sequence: TGTGCCAGTAGTACGGGGGACTCAACTAATGAAAAACTGTTTTTT.

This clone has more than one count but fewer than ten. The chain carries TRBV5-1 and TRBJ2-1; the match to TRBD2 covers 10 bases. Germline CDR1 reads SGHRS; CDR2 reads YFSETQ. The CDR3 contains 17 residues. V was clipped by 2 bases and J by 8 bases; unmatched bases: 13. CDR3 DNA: TGCGCCAGCAGCTTTACGCTGGCTAGCGGGAGCAACCATGAGCAGTTCTTC. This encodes CASSFTLASGSNHEQFF. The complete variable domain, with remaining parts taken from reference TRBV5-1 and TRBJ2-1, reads KAGVTQTPRYLIKTRGQQVTLSCSPISGHRSVSWYQQTPGQGLQFLFEYFSETQRNKGNFPGRFSGRQFSNSRSEMNVSTLELGDSALYLCASSFTLASGSNHEQFFGPGTRLTVL.

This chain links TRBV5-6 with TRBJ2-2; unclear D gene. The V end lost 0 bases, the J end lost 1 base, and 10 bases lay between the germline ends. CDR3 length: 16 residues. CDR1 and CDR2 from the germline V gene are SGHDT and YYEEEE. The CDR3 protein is CASSLAATRNTGELFF. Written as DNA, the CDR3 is TGTGCCAGCAGCTTGGCTGCGACAAGGAACACCGGGGAGCTGTTTTTT.

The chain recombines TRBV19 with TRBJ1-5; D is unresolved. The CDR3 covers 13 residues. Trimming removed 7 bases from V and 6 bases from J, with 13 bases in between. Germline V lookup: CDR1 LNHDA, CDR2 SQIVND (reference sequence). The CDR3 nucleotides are TGTGCCAGTATGAACGGGTATCCTCAGCCCCAGCATTTT. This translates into CASMNGYPQPQHF.

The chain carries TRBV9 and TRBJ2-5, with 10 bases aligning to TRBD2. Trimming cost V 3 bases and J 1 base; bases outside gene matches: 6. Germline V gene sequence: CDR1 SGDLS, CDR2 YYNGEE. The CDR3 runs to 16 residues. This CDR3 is CASSGPGLAFQETQYF. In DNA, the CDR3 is TGTGCCAGCAGCGGTCCGGGACTAGCGTTCCAAGAGACCCAGTACTTC.

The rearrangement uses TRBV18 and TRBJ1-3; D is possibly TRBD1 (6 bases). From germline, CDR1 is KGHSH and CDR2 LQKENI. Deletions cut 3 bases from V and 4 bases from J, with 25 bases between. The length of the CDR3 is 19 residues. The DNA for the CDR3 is TGTGCCAGCTCACCGTTTATGGGGAACACAGGGTTGAGAGGAAACACCATATATTTT. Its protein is CASSPFMGNTGLRGNTIYF.